This T cell receptor (beta chain) was documented in a study of blood T cells in healthy people across ages. A word on this clonotype: One end of the junction fails to match germline, which may point to a read error.

The second PCR ran about 6 to 11 cycles with a sample-barcoded 5' primer and J-beta primers. TCRdb reprocessed the 5' RACE reads via MiXCR and lists one record per CDR3 protein. Counted here are fewer than 900,000 distinct CDR3 sequences, around half occurring once; the ten biggest clones make up 25% to 35%. CDR3 length: 14 amino acids. CDR1 is SGHTA, CDR2 FQGNSA, per germline. The sample taken for sequencing was blood. The sequence was obtained from a woman aged 60-75 years in good health. The chain links TRBV7-2 to TRBJ2-7; D may be TRBD1 (7 bases). Here the CDR3 DNA reads TGTGCCTGCAGTCTTCAGGGGGGATCTTACGAGCAGTACTTC. As protein: CACSLQGGSYEQYF.